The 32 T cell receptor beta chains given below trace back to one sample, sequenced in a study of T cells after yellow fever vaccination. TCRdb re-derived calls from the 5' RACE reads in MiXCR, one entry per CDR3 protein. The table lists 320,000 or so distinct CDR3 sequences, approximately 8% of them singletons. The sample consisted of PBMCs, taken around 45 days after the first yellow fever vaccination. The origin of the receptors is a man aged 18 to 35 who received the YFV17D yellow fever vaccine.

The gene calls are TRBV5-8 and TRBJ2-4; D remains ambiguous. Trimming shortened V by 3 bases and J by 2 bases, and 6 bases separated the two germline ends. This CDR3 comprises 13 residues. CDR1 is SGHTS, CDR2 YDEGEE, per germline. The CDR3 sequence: CASSSNPKNIQYF. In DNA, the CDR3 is TGTGCCAGCAGCTCGAACCCCAAAAACATTCAGTACTTC.

CDR3 DNA: TGTGCCAGCAGCCAATGGCTAGCGGGGGATCTGCAAAATACGCAGTATTTT. It codes for CASSQWLAGDLQNTQYF. The chain recombines TRBV14 with TRBJ2-3, with 10 bases aligning to TRBD2. V lost 2 bases, J lost 7 bases, and 12 bases stayed unmatched. Germline CDR1 and CDR2: SGHDN and FVKESK. The CDR3 has 17 residues.

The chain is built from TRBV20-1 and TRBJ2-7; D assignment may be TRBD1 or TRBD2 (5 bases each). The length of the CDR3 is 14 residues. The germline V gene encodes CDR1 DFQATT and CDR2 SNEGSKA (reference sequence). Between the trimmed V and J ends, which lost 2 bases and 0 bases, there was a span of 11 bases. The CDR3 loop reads CSARSGTSSYEQYF. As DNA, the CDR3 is TGCAGTGCTAGATCCGGGACCTCCTCCTACGAGCAGTACTTC.

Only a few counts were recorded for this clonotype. The CDR3 sequence is CASSQGRETGELFF. CDR3 coding DNA: TGCGCCAGCAGCCAAGGACGAGAAACCGGGGAGCTGTTTTTT. The V gene is TRBV4-3, the J gene TRBJ2-2; the D is unclear. Between the trimmed V and J ends, which lost 1 base and 5 bases, there was a span of 8 bases. Germline CDR1 and CDR2: LGHNA and YSLEER. CDR3 length: 14 residues.

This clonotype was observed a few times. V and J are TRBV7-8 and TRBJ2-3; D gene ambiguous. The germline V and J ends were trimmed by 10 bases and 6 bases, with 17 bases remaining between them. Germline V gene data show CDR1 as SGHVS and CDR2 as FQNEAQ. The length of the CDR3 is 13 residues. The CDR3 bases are TGTGCCACCAAGACTCTAGGTTCCGATACGCAGTATTTT. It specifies CATKTLGSDTQYF.

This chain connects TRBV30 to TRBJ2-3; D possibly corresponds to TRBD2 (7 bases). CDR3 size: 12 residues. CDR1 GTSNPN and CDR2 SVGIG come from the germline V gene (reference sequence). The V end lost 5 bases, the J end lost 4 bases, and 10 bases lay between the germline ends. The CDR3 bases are TGTGCCTGGGCGGGGGCGGCAGATACGCAGTATTTT. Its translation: CAWAGAADTQYF.

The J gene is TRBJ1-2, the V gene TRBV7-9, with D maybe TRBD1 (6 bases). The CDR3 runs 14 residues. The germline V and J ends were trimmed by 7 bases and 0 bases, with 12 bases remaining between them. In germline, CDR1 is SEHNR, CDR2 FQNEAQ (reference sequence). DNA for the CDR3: TGTGCCAGCATCAGGGACACAACTAACTATGGCTACACCTTC. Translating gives CASIRDTTNYGYTF. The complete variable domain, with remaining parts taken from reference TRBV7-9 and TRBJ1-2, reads DTGVSQNPRHKITKRGQNVTFRCDPISEHNRLYWYRQTLGQGPEFLTYFQNEAQLEKSRLLSDRFSAERPKGSFSTLEIQRTEQGDSAMYLCASIRDTTNYGYTFGSGTRLTVV.

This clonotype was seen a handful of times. The CDR3 here is CASSRLPASGSTDTQYF. Written as DNA, the CDR3 is TGCGCCAGCAGCCGCTTACCGGCTAGCGGTAGCACAGATACGCAGTATTTT. The chain recombines TRBV5-1 with TRBJ2-3; 7 bases map to TRBD2. Germline V gives CDR1 SGHRS, CDR2 YFSETQ. The CDR3 sequence is 17 residues long. Unmatched junction bases numbered 11, after V lost 4 bases and J lost 0 bases.

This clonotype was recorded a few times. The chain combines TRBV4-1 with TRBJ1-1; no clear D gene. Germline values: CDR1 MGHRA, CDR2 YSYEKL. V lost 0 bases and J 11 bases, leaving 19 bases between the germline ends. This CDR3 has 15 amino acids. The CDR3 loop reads CASSQEVSDGGSAFF. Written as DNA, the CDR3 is TGCGCCAGCAGCCAAGAGGTGTCCGACGGTGGGAGCGCTTTCTTT.

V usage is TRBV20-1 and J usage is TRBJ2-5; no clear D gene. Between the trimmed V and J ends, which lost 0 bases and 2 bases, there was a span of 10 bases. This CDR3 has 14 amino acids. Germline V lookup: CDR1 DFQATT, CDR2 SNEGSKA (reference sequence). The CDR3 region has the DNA TGCAGTGCTAGAGATCGCCTAGGGCAAGAGACCCAGTACTTC. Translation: CSARDRLGQETQYF.

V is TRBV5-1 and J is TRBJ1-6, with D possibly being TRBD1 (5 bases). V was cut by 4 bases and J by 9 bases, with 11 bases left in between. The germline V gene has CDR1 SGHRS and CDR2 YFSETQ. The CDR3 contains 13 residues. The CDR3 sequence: CASSPMGLSPLHF. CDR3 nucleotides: TGCGCCAGCAGCCCCATGGGGCTTTCACCCCTCCACTTT.

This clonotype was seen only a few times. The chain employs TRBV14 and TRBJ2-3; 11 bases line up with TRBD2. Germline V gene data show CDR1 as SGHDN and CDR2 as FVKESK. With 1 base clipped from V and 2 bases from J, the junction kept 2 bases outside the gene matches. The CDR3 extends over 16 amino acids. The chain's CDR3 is CASSQVAGGFTDTQYF. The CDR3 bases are TGTGCCAGCAGCCAAGTAGCGGGGGGGTTCACAGATACGCAGTATTTT.

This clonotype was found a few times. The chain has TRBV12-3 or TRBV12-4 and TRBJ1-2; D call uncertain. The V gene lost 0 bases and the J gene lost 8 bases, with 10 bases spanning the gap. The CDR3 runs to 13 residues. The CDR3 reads CASSLAGSRGYTF. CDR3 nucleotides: TGTGCCAGCAGTTTAGCGGGGAGCCGCGGCTACACCTTC.

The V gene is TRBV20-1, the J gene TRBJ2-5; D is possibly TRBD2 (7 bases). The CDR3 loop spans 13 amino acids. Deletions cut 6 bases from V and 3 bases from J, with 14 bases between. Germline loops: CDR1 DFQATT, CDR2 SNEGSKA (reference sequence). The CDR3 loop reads CSANLGGEETQYF. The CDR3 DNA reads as TGCAGTGCCAACCTAGGGGGGGAAGAGACCCAGTACTTC.

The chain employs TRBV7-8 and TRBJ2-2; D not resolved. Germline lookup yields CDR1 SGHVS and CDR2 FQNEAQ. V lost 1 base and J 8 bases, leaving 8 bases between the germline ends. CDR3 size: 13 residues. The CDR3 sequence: CASSLEGRGELFF. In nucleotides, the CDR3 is TGTGCCAGCAGCTTAGAGGGCAGGGGGGAGCTGTTTTTT.

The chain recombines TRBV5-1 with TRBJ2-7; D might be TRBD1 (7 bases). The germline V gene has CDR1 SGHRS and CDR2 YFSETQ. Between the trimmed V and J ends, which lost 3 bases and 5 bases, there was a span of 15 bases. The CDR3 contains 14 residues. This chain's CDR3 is CASSSTGRSDEQYF. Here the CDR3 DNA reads TGCGCCAGCAGCTCGACAGGGAGGTCGGACGAGCAGTACTTC.

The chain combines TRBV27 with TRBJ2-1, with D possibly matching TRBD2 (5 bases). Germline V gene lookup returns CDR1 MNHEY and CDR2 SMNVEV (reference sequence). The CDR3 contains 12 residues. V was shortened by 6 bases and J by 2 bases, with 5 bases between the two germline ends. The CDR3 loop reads CASRRAYNEQFF. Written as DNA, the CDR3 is TGTGCCAGCAGGCGGGCCTACAATGAGCAGTTCTTC.

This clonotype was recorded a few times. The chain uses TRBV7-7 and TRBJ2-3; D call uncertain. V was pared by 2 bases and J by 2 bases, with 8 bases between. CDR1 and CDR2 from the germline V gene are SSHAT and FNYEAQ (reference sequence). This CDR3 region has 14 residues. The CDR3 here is CASSLSRNTDTQYF. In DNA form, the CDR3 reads TGTGCCAGCAGCTTATCGCGGAACACAGATACGCAGTATTTT.

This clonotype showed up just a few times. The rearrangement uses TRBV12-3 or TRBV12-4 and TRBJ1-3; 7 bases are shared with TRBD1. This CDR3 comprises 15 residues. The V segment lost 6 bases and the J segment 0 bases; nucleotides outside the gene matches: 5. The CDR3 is CASSDRDYSGNTIYF. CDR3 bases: TGTGCCAGCAGCGACAGGGACTACTCTGGAAACACCATATATTTT.

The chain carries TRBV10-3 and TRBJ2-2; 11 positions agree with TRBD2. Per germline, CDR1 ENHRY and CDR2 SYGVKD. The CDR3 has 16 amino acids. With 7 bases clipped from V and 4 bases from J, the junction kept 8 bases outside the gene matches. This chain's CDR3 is CAIMTSGESGTGELFF. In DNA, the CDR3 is TGTGCCATCATGACTAGCGGGGAGAGCGGCACCGGGGAGCTGTTTTTT.

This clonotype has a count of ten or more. The CDR3 coding sequence is TGTGCCAGCAGCTTGTCGGGTCGCTCCTACAATGAGCAGTTCTTC. The encoded protein is CASSLSGRSYNEQFF. This sequence joins TRBV5-6 and TRBJ2-1; no definite D call. The germline V gene encodes CDR1 SGHDT and CDR2 YYEEEE. The CDR3 runs 15 residues. The V end lost 1 base, the J end lost 0 bases, and 8 bases lay between the germline ends.

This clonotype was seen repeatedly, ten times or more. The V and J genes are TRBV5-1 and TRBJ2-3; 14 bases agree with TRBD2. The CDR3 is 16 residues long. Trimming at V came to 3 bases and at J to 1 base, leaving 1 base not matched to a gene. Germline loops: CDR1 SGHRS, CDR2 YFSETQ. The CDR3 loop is CASSSGLAGGTDTQYF. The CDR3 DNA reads TGCGCCAGCAGCTCGGGACTAGCGGGAGGCACAGATACGCAGTATTTT.

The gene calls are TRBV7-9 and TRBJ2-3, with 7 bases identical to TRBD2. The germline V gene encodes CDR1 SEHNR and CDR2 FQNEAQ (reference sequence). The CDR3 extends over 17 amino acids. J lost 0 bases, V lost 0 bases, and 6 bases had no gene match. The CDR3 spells CASSLAWASGSTDTQYF. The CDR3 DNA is TGTGCCAGCAGCTTAGCGTGGGCTAGCGGCAGCACAGATACGCAGTATTTT.

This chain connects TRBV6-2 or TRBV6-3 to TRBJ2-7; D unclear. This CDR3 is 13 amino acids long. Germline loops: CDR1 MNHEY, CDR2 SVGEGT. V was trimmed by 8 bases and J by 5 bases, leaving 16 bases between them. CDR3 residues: CASGPLGTHEQYF. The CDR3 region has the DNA TGTGCCAGCGGTCCTTTGGGCACCCACGAGCAGTACTTC.

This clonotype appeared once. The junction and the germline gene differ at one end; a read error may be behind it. CDR3 loop: CARGPELRHNEQFF. In nucleotides, the CDR3 is TGTGCCAGGGGCCCCGAGCTCCGGCACAATGAGCAGTTCTTC. The J gene is TRBJ2-1, the V gene TRBV4-1, with D possibly matching TRBD1 (6 bases). Germline V gene data show CDR1 as MGHRA and CDR2 as YSYEKL. The CDR3 has 14 residues.

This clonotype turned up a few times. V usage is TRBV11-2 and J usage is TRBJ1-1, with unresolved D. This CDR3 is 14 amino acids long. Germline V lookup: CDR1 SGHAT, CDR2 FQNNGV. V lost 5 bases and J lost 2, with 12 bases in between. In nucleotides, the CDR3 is TGTGCCAGCAGCCTTCGGACTTTTAACACTGAAGCTTTCTTT. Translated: CASSLRTFNTEAFF.

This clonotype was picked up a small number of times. The DNA of the CDR3 is TGTGCCAGCAGCCTACGGACTAGCGGGGATACCTACAATGAGCAGTTCTTC. Protein sequence: CASSLRTSGDTYNEQFF. V gene TRBV14 combines with J gene TRBJ2-1, with 12 bases identical to TRBD2. With 4 bases clipped from V and 2 bases from J, the junction kept 6 bases outside the gene matches. The V gene's germline CDR1 is SGHDN and CDR2 FVKESK. This CDR3 comprises 17 residues.

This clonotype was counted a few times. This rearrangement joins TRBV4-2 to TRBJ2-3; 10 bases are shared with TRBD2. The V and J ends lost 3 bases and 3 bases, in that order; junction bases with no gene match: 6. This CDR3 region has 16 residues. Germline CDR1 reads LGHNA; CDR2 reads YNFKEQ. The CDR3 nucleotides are TGTGCCAGCAGCCAGCCTTCTAGCGGGGGTACAGATACGCAGTATTTT. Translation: CASSQPSSGGTDTQYF.

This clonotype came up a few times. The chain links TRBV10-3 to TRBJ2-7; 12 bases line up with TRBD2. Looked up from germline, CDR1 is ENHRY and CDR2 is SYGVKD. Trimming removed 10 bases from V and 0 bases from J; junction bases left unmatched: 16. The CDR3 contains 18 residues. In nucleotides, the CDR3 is TGTGCCACTCAACAGGGGCTAGCGGGGGGGTTGAGCTCCTACGAGCAGTACTTC. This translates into CATQQGLAGGLSSYEQYF.

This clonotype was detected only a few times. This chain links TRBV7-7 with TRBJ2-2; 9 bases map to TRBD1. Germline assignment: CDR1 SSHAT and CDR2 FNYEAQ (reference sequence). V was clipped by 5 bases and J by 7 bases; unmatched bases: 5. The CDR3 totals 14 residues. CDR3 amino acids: CASSPGTGIGELFF. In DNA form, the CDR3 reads TGTGCCAGCAGCCCCGGGACAGGGATCGGGGAGCTGTTTTTT.

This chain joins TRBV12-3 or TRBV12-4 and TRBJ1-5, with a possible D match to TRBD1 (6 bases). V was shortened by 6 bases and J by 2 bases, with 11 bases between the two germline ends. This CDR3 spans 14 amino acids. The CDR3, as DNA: TGTGCCAGCAGACGGACAGCTGGCAATCAGCCCCAGCATTTT. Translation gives CASRRTAGNQPQHF.

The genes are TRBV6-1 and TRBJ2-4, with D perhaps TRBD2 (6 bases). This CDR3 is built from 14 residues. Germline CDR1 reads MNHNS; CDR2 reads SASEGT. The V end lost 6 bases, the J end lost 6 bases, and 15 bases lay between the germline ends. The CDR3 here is CASRTDGGLNIQYF. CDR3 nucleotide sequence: TGTGCCAGCAGGACGGACGGGGGTTTAAACATTCAGTACTTC.